This entry describes one T cell receptor (beta chain). CDR3 length: 12 residues. Trimming took 7 bases from V and 2 from J, leaving 6 bases between them. Germline loops: CDR1 SEHNR, CDR2 FQNEAQ (reference sequence). The data derive from a study of OX40 agonist ivuxolimab in advanced cancers. The wider study: Patients received the agonistic anti-OX40 (CD134) antibody ivuxolimab. Participants could have had prior anti-PD-1, anti-PD-L1 or anti-CTLA-4 therapy, and 40% had some.

Method: immunoSEQ multiplex PCR; TCRdb's copy keeps in-frame clones and lacks some. The sample holds about 35,000 clones, approximately 92% seen once. Sequencing was performed on CD4+ or CD8+ T cells sorted from blood, taken in a trial of the OX40 agonist ivuxolimab. The V and J genes are TRBV7-9 and TRBJ1-3; D unclear. The receptor comes from an adult with an advanced solid tumor such as melanoma, head and neck, liver or kidney cancer. This CDR3 is CASKGAGNTIYF. The CDR3 DNA reads TGTGCCAGCAAGGGAGCTGGAAACACCATATATTTT.